This T cell receptor beta chain originates from a study of identical twins. Healthy Caucasians were all of the donors. Findings of the study overall: Modelling underestimated the level of out-of-frame TCR alpha sharing observed in monozygotic twins.

Germline V gives CDR1 LGHNA, CDR2 YSLEER. The CDR3 sequence is 13 residues long. The ends were cut back, 0 bases at V and 7 bases at J, with 9 bases in the middle. A word on this clonotype: The antigen is not known.

Template switching created a universal primer site, and the cDNA included unique molecular identifiers. TCRdb itself ran the 5' RACE reads through MiXCR, one entry per CDR3 protein. The table records around 500,000 distinct CDR3 sequences, around 14% of them present only once. These sequences were also reported in another study, on yellow fever vaccine responses in identical twins.

V usage is TRBV4-3 and J usage is TRBJ1-2; no reliable D call. The sequenced sample consisted of CD4+ T cells sorted from blood. This clonotype was sampled from a woman aged 18 to 35 in good health. In DNA form, the CDR3 reads TGCGCCAGCAGCCAAGAACTGCGGAGTGGCTACACCTTC. This gives the protein CASSQELRSGYTF.